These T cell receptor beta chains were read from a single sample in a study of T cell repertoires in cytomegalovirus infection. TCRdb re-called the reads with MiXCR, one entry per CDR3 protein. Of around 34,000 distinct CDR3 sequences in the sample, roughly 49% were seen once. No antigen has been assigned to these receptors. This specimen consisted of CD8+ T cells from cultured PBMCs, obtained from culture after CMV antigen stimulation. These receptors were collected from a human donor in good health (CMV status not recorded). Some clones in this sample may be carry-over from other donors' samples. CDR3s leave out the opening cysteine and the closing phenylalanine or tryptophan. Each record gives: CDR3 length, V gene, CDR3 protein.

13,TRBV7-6,ASSMRQGPGQPQH
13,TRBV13,ASSARQGVWSEAF
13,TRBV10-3,AISEADPSDHEQY
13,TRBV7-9,ASSLETGARETQY
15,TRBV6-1,ASLGRDISSSSYEQY
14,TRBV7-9,ASSFLIWGQGYGYT
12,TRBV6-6,ASKLELDGSPLH
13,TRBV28,ASSPQGAPTNEQF
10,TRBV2,ASRGLAGPAF
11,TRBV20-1,SATTTNTGELF
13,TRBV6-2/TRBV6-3,ASSYLLAPYNEQF
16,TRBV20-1,SARDSVRGQAEGQPQH
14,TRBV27,ASSSPGSGRTYEQY
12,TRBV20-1,SAKGTANTGELF
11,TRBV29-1,SVVGGANYGYT
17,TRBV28,ASSLAPPGWEGSNQPQH
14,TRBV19,ASMGRSGHRAYEQY
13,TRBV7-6,ASSFSGTRNTEAF
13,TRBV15,ATSVGQGGSYEQY
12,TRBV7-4,ASRDTEGSSWAF
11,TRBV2,ARLAGADNEQF
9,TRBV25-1,ASRDGYEQY
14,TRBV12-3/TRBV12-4,ASSRNRGSKYNEQF
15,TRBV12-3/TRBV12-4,ASSLPKVGTEDYEQY
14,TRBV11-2,ASSFWDRGTLPEAF
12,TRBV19,ASSIGGSNTEAF
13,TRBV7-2,ASSLSRLGRETQY
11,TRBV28,ASSFGDPTEAF
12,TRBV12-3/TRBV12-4,ASSLLEYDYGYT
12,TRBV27,ASSLRGPAYEQY
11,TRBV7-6,ATKTGLATEAF
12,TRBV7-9,ASSVRDHIYEQY
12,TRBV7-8,ASSTLAGVDEQF
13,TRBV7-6,ASSLVPGLNNEQL
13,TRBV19,ASSIIFTSNTEAF
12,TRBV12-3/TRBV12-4,ASSSSPQGHEQY
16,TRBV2,ASSTLSSGWSSYNEQF
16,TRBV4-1,ASSQDSARQGVDTEAF
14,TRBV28,ASSLEREELTDTQY
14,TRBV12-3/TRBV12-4,ASSPSGGGRENGYT
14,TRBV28,ASSFGRGLASNEQF
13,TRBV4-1,ASSQNDRSNEKLF
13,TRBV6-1,ASSENVGNTGELF
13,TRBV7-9,ASSLPPFTPYEQY
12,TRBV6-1,ASSAGRFNNEQF